These 10 T cell receptor beta chains were sequenced from one sample in a study of blood T cell repertoires in COVID-19. The protocol was immunoSEQ multiplex PCR, while the TCRdb copy is restricted to in-frame clones and leaves out a portion. The repertoire holds more than 110,000 clones, with roughly 90% as singletons. Sequencing was performed on peripheral blood. Source of these receptors: a man between 60 and 75 years old with active or convalescent COVID-19.

This clone was picked up a small number of times. The chain couples TRBV28 to TRBJ1-2; 7 bases fit TRBD1. The CDR3 sequence is 14 residues long. Germline V gives CDR1 MDHEN, CDR2 SYDVKM. The ends lost 6 bases at V and 0 bases at J; junction bases unmatched: 4. DNA of the CDR3: TGTGCCAGCAGACCCGGGACAGCTAACTATGGCTACACCTTC. It specifies CASRPGTANYGYTF.

This sequence joins TRBV29-1 and TRBJ1-1; the match to TRBD1 covers 8 bases. The CDR3 has 12 amino acids. V trimming: 4 bases; J trimming: 6 bases; junction bases outside the gene matches: 4. Germline V CDR1 and CDR2: SQVTM, ANQGSEA. The CDR3, as DNA: TGCAGCGTTGCACAGGGGGAAGCTGAAGCTTTCTTT. Its translation: CSVAQGEAEAFF.

This sequence joins TRBV5-1 and TRBJ2-3; 7 bases fit TRBD2. Losses at the gene ends were 9 bases for V and 4 bases for J; bases not matched to a gene: 14. CDR3 length: 15 residues. Germline CDR1 is SGHRS and CDR2 is YFSETQ. The CDR3 here is CATAKSAGAADTQYF. In DNA, the CDR3 is TGCGCCACCGCAAAGTCGGCGGGAGCCGCAGATACGCAGTATTTT.

Regarding this clone: A read error may account for a junction end that differs from germline. The chain combines TRBV6-1 with TRBJ1-2; D is uncertain. The CDR3 runs to 14 residues. Germline V gene lookup returns CDR1 MNHNS and CDR2 SASEGT. In DNA form, the CDR3 reads TGTGCCAGCAGGGAAGACACCTCAAGCTATGGCTACACCTTC. It yields the protein CASREDTSSYGYTF.

The gene calls are TRBV21-1 and TRBJ1-5. TRBV21-1 counts as a pseudogene. The CDR3 extends over 14 amino acids. CDR3 nucleotide sequence: TGTGCCAGCAGGCCGGGGTTTAGCAATCAGCCCCAGCATTTT. Translated, it gives CASRPGFSNQPQHF.

The chain links TRBV5-1 to TRBJ2-3, with 7 bases fitting TRBD1. Germline loops: CDR1 SGHRS, CDR2 YFSETQ. This CDR3 spans 16 amino acids. Trimming removed 1 base from V and 0 bases from J; junction bases left unmatched: 5. CDR3 DNA sequence: TGCGCCAGCAGCTTGTCCGGGACAGCTAGCACAGATACGCAGTATTTT. Protein product: CASSLSGTASTDTQYF.

This clone was observed a single time. The V and J genes are TRBV7-2 and TRBJ1-1, with a weak D call TRBD1 (6 bases). The ends were cut back, 3 bases at V and 4 bases at J, with 12 bases in the middle. CDR1 is SGHTA, CDR2 FQGNSA, per germline. The CDR3 runs 14 residues. The CDR3 nucleotides are TGTGCCAGCAGCTTGCCACAGGGTAGCACTGAAGCTTTCTTT. It specifies CASSLPQGSTEAFF.

The DNA of the CDR3 is TGTGCCAGCAGCTTCCGAGATGCAACTAATGAAAAACTGTTTTTT. Amino acid sequence: CASSFRDATNEKLFF. The rearrangement uses TRBV7-6 and TRBJ1-4; D gene uncertain. In germline, CDR1 is SGHVS, CDR2 FNYEAQ. The CDR3 has 15 amino acids. V lost 3 bases, J lost 0 bases, and 8 bases lay in between.

V and J are TRBV2 and TRBJ1-2, with D uncertain. CDR1 is SNHLY and CDR2 is FYNNEI in the germline V gene. Trimming shortened V by 6 bases and J by 0 bases, and 11 bases separated the two germline ends. This CDR3 contains 14 residues. The CDR3 nucleotides are TGTGCCAGCAGATTCTTAGATGCTAACTATGGCTACACCTTC. This encodes CASRFLDANYGYTF.

This clone was picked up a small number of times. V usage is TRBV24-1 and J usage is TRBJ1-2; D is unresolved. Germline V gene sequence: CDR1 KGHDR, CDR2 SFDVKD. The CDR3 contains 13 residues. With 3 bases removed from V and 8 bases from J, the gap between germline ends came to 12 bases. CDR3 sequence reads: CATSDPESRGYTF. CDR3 in DNA: TGTGCCACCAGTGATCCCGAGTCTCGGGGCTACACCTTC.